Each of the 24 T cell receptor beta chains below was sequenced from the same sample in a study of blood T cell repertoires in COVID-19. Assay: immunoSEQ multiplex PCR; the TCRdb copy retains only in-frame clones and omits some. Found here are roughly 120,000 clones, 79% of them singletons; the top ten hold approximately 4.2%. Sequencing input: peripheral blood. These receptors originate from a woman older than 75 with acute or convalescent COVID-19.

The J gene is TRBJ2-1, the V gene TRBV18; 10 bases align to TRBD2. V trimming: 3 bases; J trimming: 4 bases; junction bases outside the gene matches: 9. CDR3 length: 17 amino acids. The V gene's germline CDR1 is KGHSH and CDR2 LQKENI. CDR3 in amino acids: CASSPGPGTSEYNEQFF. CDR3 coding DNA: TGTGCCAGCTCACCGGGACCCGGGACTAGCGAATACAATGAGCAGTTCTTC.

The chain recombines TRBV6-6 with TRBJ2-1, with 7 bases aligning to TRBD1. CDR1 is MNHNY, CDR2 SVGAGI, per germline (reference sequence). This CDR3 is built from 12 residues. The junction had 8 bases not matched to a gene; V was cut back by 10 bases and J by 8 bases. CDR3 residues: CAIMGQGDEQFF. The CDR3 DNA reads TGTGCCATCATGGGGCAGGGGGATGAGCAGTTCTTC.

CDR3 DNA sequence: TGTGCCAGCAGCTTGGGTCTAGCGGGCGGAGGAGAGACCCAGTACTTC. Translation: CASSLGLAGGGETQYF. This chain uses TRBV5-6 with TRBJ2-5; TRBD2 aligns across 8 bases. Germline V gives CDR1 SGHDT, CDR2 YYEEEE. The V segment lost 0 bases and the J segment 4 bases; nucleotides outside the gene matches: 8. The CDR3 runs 16 residues.

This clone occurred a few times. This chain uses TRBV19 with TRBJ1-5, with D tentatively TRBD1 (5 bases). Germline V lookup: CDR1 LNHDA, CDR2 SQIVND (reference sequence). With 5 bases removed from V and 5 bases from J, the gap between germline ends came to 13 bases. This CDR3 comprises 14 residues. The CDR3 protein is CASSQPGGYQPQHF. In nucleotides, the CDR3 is TGTGCCAGTAGTCAACCCGGGGGGTATCAGCCCCAGCATTTT. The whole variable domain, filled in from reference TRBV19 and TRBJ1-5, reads DGGITQSPKYLFRKEGQNVTLSCEQNLNHDAMYWYRQDPGQGLRLIYYSQIVNDFQKGDIAEGYSVSREKKESFPLTVTSAQKNPTAFYLCASSQPGGYQPQHFGDGTRLSIL.

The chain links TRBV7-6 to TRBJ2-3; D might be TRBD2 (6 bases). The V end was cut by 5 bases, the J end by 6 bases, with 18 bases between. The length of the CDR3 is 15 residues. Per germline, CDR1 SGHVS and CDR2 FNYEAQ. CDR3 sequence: CASSLQAQGGDTQYF. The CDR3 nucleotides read TGTGCCAGCAGCCTACAGGCCCAAGGAGGGGATACGCAGTATTTT.

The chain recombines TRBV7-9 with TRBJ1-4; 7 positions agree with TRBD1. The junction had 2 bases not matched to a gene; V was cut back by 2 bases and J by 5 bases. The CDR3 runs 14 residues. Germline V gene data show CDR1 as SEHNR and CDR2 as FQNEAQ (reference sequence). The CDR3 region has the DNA TGTGCCAGCAGCTTAAGCAGGGGGAATGAAAAACTGTTTTTT. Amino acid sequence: CASSLSRGNEKLFF.

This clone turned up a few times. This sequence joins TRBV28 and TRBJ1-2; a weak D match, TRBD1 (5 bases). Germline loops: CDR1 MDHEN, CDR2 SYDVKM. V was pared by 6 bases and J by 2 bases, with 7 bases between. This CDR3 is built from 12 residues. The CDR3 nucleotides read TGTGCCAGCAGCAGGGCCAACTATGGCTACACCTTC. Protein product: CASSRANYGYTF.

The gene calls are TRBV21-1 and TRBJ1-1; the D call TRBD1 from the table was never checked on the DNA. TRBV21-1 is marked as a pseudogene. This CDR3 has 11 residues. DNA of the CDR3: TGTGCCAGCAGGGATACAGGGGAAGCTTTCTTT. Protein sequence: CASRDTGEAFF.

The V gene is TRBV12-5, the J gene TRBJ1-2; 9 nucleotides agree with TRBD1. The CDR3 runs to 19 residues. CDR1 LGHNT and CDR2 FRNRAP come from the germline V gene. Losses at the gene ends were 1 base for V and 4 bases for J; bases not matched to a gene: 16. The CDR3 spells CASGLERGTGLSKFYGYTF. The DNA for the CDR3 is TGTGCTAGTGGTTTGGAGCGGGGGACAGGGTTGAGTAAATTCTATGGCTACACCTTC.

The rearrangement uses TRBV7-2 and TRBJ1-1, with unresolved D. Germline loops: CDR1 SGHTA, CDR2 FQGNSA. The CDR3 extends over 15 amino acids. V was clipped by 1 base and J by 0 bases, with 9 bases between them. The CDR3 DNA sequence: TGTGCCAGCAGCTTAGTCGTTGGAGTGAACACTGAAGCTTTCTTT. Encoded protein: CASSLVVGVNTEAFF.

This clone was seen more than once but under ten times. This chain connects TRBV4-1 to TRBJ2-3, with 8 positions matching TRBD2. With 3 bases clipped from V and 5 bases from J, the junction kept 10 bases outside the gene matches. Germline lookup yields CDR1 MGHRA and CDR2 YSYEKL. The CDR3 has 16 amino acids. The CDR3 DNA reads TGCGCCAGCAGCCAGGCCCGTAGCGGGGTCGGAGATACGCAGTATTTT. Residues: CASSQARSGVGDTQYF.

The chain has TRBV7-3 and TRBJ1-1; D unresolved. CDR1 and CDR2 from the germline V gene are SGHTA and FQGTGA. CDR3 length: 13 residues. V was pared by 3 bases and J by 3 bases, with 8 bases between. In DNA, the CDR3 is TGTGCCAGCAGCTTCGGGAAGGACACTGAAGCTTTCTTT. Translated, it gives CASSFGKDTEAFF.

CDR3 amino acids: CASSNRGIEAFF. DNA for the CDR3: TGTGCCAGCAGTAACAGGGGCATTGAAGCTTTCTTT. J is TRBJ1-1 and V is TRBV2; TRBD1 aligns across 7 bases. V was pared by 5 bases and J by 7 bases, with 4 bases of the junction left unmatched. Germline assignment: CDR1 SNHLY and CDR2 FYNNEI. The CDR3 is 12 amino acids.

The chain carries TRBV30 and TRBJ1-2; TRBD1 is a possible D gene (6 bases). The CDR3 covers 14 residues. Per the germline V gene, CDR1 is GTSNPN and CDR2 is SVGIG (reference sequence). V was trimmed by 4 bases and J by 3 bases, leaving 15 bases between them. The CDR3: CAWIPDRADYGYTF. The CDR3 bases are TGTGCCTGGATTCCGGACAGAGCTGACTATGGCTACACCTTC.

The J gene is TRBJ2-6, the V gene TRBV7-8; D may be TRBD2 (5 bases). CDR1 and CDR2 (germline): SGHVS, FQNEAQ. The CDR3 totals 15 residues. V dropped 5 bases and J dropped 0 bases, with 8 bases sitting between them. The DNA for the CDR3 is TGTGCCAGCAGCCCGGCGGGCTCTGGGGCCAACGTCCTGACTTTC. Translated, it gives CASSPAGSGANVLTF.

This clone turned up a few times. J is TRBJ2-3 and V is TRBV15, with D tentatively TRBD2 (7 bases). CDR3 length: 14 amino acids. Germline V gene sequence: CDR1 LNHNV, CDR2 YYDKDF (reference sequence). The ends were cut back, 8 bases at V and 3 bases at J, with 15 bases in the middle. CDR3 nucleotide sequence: TGTGCCACCGGGGGGGCAGCGGGAACAGATACGCAGTATTTT. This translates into CATGGAAGTDTQYF.

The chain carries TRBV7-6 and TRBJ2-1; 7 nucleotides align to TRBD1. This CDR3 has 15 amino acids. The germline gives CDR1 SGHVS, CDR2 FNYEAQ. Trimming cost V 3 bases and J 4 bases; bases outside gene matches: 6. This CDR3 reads CASSFLGTEYNEQFF. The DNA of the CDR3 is TGTGCCAGCAGCTTCCTCGGGACAGAATACAATGAGCAGTTCTTC.

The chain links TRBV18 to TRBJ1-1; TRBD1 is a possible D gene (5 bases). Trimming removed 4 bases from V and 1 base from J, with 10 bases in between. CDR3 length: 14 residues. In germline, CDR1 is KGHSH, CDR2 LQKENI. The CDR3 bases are TGTGCCAGCTCACAGGCAGGGCCGAACACTGAAGCTTTCTTT. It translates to CASSQAGPNTEAFF.

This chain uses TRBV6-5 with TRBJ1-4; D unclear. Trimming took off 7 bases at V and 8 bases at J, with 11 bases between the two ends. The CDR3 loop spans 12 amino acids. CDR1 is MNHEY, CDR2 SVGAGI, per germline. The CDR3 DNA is TGTGCCAGCATAGATGCGGTAGAAAAACTGTTTTTT. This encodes CASIDAVEKLFF.

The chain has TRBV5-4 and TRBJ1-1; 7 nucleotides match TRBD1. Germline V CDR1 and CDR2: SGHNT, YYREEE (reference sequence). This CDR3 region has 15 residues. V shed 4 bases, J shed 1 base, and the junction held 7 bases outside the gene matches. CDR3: CASSTNRGRNTEAFF. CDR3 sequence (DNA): TGTGCCAGCAGCACTAACAGGGGAAGGAACACTGAAGCTTTCTTT.

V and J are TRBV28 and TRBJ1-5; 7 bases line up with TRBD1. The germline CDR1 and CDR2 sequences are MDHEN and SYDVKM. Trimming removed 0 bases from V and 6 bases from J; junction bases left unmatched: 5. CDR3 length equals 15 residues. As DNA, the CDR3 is TGTGCCAGCAGTTTATGGGCACAGGGGAGTCAGCCCCAGCATTTT. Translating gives CASSLWAQGSQPQHF.

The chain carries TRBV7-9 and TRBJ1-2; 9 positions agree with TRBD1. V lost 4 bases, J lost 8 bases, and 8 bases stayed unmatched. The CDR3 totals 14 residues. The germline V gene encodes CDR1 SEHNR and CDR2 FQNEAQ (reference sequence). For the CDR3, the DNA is TGTGCCAGCAGCTGGGGGGGACAGGGTGAAGGCTACACCTTC. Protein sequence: CASSWGGQGEGYTF.

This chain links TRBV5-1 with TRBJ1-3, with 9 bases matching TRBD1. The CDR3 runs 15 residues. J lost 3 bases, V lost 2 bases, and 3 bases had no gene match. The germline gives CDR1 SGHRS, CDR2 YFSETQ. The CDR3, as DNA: TGCGCCAGCAGCTTAACAGGGGGCTTTGGAAACACCATATATTTT. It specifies CASSLTGGFGNTIYF.

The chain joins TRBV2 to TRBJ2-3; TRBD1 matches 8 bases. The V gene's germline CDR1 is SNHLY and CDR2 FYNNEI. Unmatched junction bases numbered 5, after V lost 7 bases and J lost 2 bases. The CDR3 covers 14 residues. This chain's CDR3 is CASNGDRYTDTQYF. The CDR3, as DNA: TGTGCCAGCAACGGGGACAGGTACACAGATACGCAGTATTTT.